One sample yielded the 25 T cell receptor beta chains listed below, sequenced in a study of T cells after yellow fever vaccination. TCRdb analysed the 5' RACE reads with MiXCR anew, one entry per CDR3 protein. Among 200,000 to 250,000 distinct CDR3 sequences, about 7% were seen once, and the ten largest hold approximately 0.85%. This specimen consisted of CD4+ T cells sorted from PBMCs, obtained 15 days after the yellow fever booster vaccination. These receptors originate from a man younger than 40 who received the YFV17D yellow fever vaccine.

The chain recombines TRBV7-6 with TRBJ1-6; perhaps TRBD1 as D (5 bases). Trimming pared 2 bases from V and 7 bases from J, leaving 9 bases between. Germline lookup yields CDR1 SGHVS and CDR2 FNYEAQ. This CDR3 has 14 residues. This chain's CDR3 is CASSLTGNNSPLHF. CDR3 sequence (DNA): TGTGCCAGCAGCTTAACAGGCAACAATTCACCCCTCCACTTT.

This clonotype has only a few counts. The rearrangement links TRBV4-3 to TRBJ2-7; 9 bases align to TRBD2. Trimming cost V 1 base and J 0 bases; bases outside gene matches: 4. CDR3 length: 16 amino acids. Germline V gives CDR1 LGHNA, CDR2 YSLEER. The CDR3 nucleotides are TGCGCCAGCAGCCAAGGATTAGCGGGAGACTCCTACGAGCAGTACTTC. Encoded protein: CASSQGLAGDSYEQYF.

The gene calls are TRBV5-1 and TRBJ2-3, with 13 bases fitting TRBD2. V lost 4 bases to trimming and J lost 7 bases; unmatched junction nucleotides: 15. Germline assignment: CDR1 SGHRS and CDR2 YFSETQ. This CDR3 is built from 18 residues. CDR3 coding DNA: TGCGCCAGCAGCCCCACGATTTCCGGGACTAGCGGGAATAATACGCAGTATTTT. As protein: CASSPTISGTSGNNTQYF. Using reference TRBV5-1 and TRBJ2-3 for the parts outside the CDR3, the full variable domain is KAGVTQTPRYLIKTRGQQVTLSCSPISGHRSVSWYQQTPGQGLQFLFEYFSETQRNKGNFPGRFSGRQFSNSRSEMNVSTLELGDSALYLCASSPTISGTSGNNTQYFGPGTRLTVL.

J is TRBJ2-7 and V is TRBV28; D possibly matches TRBD1 or TRBD2 (6 bases each). Trimming took 7 bases from V and 2 from J, leaving 15 bases between them. Germline CDR1 is MDHEN and CDR2 is SYDVKM. CDR3 length equals 14 residues. The CDR3 nucleotides read TGTGCCAGCACTGAGGGGGGACTGGCCTACGAGCAGTACTTC. It encodes CASTEGGLAYEQYF.

The chain recombines TRBV18 with TRBJ2-6; D tentatively fits TRBD1 or TRBD2 (5 bases each). This CDR3 spans 16 amino acids. V was clipped by 4 bases and J by 0 bases, with 10 bases between them. The germline gives CDR1 KGHSH, CDR2 LQKENI. CDR3 coding DNA: TGTGCCAGCTCACTTTACGGGACCTCTGGGGCCAACGTCCTGACTTTC. It is translated as CASSLYGTSGANVLTF.

The J gene is TRBJ1-2, the V gene TRBV19, with D perhaps TRBD1 (6 bases). The CDR3 sequence is 14 residues long. V was shortened by 8 bases and J by 0 bases, with 13 bases between the two germline ends. Germline lookup yields CDR1 LNHDA and CDR2 SQIVND (reference sequence). CDR3 bases: TGTGCCAGTGTAAGAGGACAGACTAACTATGGCTACACCTTC. It encodes CASVRGQTNYGYTF.

This clonotype has a count of ten or more. The chain is built from TRBV7-9 and TRBJ2-5; TRBD2 matches 7 bases. The V segment lost 2 bases and the J segment 2 bases; nucleotides outside the gene matches: 5. Germline V gives CDR1 SEHNR, CDR2 FQNEAQ (reference sequence). The CDR3 is 15 residues long. The CDR3 loop is CASSLSGGRQETQYF. Here the CDR3 DNA reads TGTGCCAGCAGCTTAAGCGGCGGGAGACAAGAGACCCAGTACTTC.

This clonotype was seen a few times. The CDR3 DNA sequence: TGTGCCAGCAGCTTGACAGGGGGCCCCCGAAGGGAGACCCAGTACTTC. Its translation is CASSLTGGPRRETQYF. The chain links TRBV5-8 to TRBJ2-5, with TRBD1 matching 9 bases. The CDR3 spans 16 residues. Trimming took 1 base from V and 5 from J; bases not matched to a gene: 9. The germline CDR1 and CDR2 sequences are SGHTS and YDEGEE. Filled out from reference TRBV5-8 and TRBJ2-5, the complete variable domain reads EAGVTQSPTHLIKTRGQQATLRCSPISGHTSVYWYQQALGLGLQFLLWYDEGEERNRGNFPPRFSGRQFPNYSSELNVNALELEDSALYLCASSLTGGPRRETQYFGPGTRLLVL.

CDR3 region: CSGGDSRNGYTF. DNA for the CDR3: TGCAGCGGAGGGGACAGCAGGAATGGCTACACCTTC. The J gene is TRBJ1-2, the V gene TRBV29-1; 7 nucleotides line up with TRBD1. Trimming removed 7 bases from V and 6 bases from J; junction bases left unmatched: 8. The CDR3 has 12 residues. Germline V gene lookup returns CDR1 SQVTM and CDR2 ANQGSEA.

This chain uses TRBV29-1 with TRBJ1-1; tentatively, D is TRBD1 (5 bases). Germline V lookup: CDR1 SQVTM, CDR2 ANQGSEA. The CDR3 covers 12 residues. Trimming cost V 5 bases and J 2 bases, with 9 bases left between them. For the CDR3, the DNA is TGCAGCGTTTCAGGGATTAACACTGAAGCTTTCTTT. It translates to CSVSGINTEAFF.

This sequence joins TRBV3-1 and TRBJ2-1, with D tentatively TRBD1 or TRBD2 (5 bases each). The CDR3 totals 17 residues. Between the trimmed V and J ends, which lost 2 bases and 0 bases, there was a span of 14 bases. Germline V gives CDR1 LGHDT, CDR2 YNNKEL (reference sequence). The chain's CDR3 is CASSQNPWGTSYNEQFF. CDR3 in DNA: TGTGCCAGCAGCCAAAACCCTTGGGGGACCTCCTACAATGAGCAGTTCTTC.

J is TRBJ1-1 and V is TRBV20-1, with D possibly TRBD1 on 5 matching bases. Per the germline V gene, CDR1 is DFQATT and CDR2 is SNEGSKA (reference sequence). This CDR3 region has 15 residues. V was trimmed by 0 bases and J by 1 base, leaving 12 bases between them. The CDR3 DNA reads TGCAGTGCTAGAGATGGCGCGAGGGGGAACACTGAAGCTTTCTTT. It yields the protein CSARDGARGNTEAFF.

This clonotype was seen a handful of times. The CDR3 DNA follows: TGCAGTGCTAGAGGACAGAACGTGAAGGCTTTCTTT. This codes for CSARGQNVKAFF. This rearrangement joins TRBV20-1 to TRBJ1-1, with D maybe TRBD1 (5 bases). With 1 base removed from V and 11 bases from J, the gap between germline ends came to 14 bases. CDR1 is DFQATT, CDR2 SNEGSKA, per germline (reference sequence). The CDR3 runs to 12 residues.

A few counts support this clonotype. J is TRBJ2-7 and V is TRBV7-9; D assignment may be TRBD1 or TRBD2 (5 bases each). V dropped 4 bases and J dropped 2 bases, with 21 bases sitting between them. The germline CDR1 and CDR2 sequences are SEHNR and FQNEAQ (reference sequence). The CDR3 length is 17 residues. CDR3 bases: TGTGCCAGCAGCTCATCCCCGGGGCTGGCCCCGACCTACGAGCAGTACTTC. It translates to CASSSSPGLAPTYEQYF.

There are a few counts of this clonotype. This chain links TRBV27 with TRBJ2-5, with 7 bases matching TRBD2. The germline V gene has CDR1 MNHEY and CDR2 SMNVEV (reference sequence). With 6 bases clipped from V and 0 bases from J, the junction kept 10 bases outside the gene matches. This CDR3 is built from 16 residues. CDR3 sequence reads: CASRRGGALYQETQYF. The CDR3 DNA is TGTGCCAGCAGACGCGGGGGAGCACTGTACCAAGAGACCCAGTACTTC.

CDR3 sequence reads: CASSLSGRAGGNEQFF. In DNA form, the CDR3 reads TGTGCCAGCAGCCTTAGCGGGAGGGCTGGAGGGAATGAGCAGTTCTTC. This chain uses TRBV7-2 with TRBJ2-1; 11 positions match TRBD2. This CDR3 comprises 16 residues. The V gene's germline CDR1 is SGHTA and CDR2 FQGNSA. With V trimmed by 5 bases and J by 7 bases, 10 bases remained unmatched.

This clonotype was counted only a few times. The V call is TRBV6-1, the J call TRBJ2-6; 7 nucleotides line up with TRBD1. Germline CDR1 reads MNHNS; CDR2 reads SASEGT. The CDR3 consists of 17 residues. V lost 0 bases to trimming and J lost 4 bases; unmatched junction nucleotides: 6. The CDR3 reads CASSEARGTSGANVLTF. Written as DNA, the CDR3 is TGTGCCAGCAGTGAAGCCAGGGGGACCTCCGGGGCCAACGTCCTGACTTTC.

With respect to this clonotype: This likely comes from a read error, as the CDR3 has no conserved phenylalanine or tryptophan at its end. The genes are TRBV12-3 or TRBV12-4 and TRBJ2-5; 9 bases are shared with TRBD1. The length of the CDR3 is 13 residues. With 4 bases clipped from V and 6 bases from J, the junction kept 3 bases outside the gene matches. CDR3 nucleotide sequence: TGTGCCAGCAGTTCGGACAGGGGACAGACCCAGTACTTA. This codes for CASSSDRGQTQYL.

This clonotype was seen only a few times. This chain's CDR3 is CASRAEWSTDTQYF. CDR3 DNA sequence: TGTGCCAGTAGGGCGGAGTGGAGCACAGATACGCAGTATTTT. The chain links TRBV19 to TRBJ2-3; D not certain. Trimming pared 6 bases from V and 0 bases from J, leaving 10 bases between. Germline assignment: CDR1 LNHDA and CDR2 SQIVND (reference sequence). This CDR3 comprises 14 residues.

This clonotype was recorded a few times. The chain is built from TRBV7-9 and TRBJ2-2; 8 positions agree with TRBD1. J gave up 1 base and V 3 bases, and 4 bases lay outside the gene matches. The CDR3 sequence is 16 residues long. CDR1 is SEHNR and CDR2 is FQNEAQ in the germline V gene (reference sequence). The CDR3 reads CASSFIGTGNTGELFF. CDR3 nucleotide sequence: TGTGCCAGCAGCTTCATCGGGACAGGGAACACCGGGGAGCTGTTTTTT.

This chain uses TRBV20-1 with TRBJ1-3; maybe TRBD1 (5 bases). CDR1 and CDR2 from the germline V gene are DFQATT and SNEGSKA (reference sequence). Trimming pared 6 bases from V and 1 base from J, leaving 13 bases between. This CDR3 comprises 14 residues. CDR3: CSAPIGGSGNTIYF. CDR3 coding DNA: TGCAGTGCGCCGATTGGGGGATCTGGAAACACCATATATTTT.

DNA of the CDR3: TGTGCCACCAGCTCAACAGGAGGACCTGAAAAACTGTTTTTT. This translates into CATSSTGGPEKLFF. The rearrangement uses TRBV24-1 and TRBJ1-4, with D possibly matching TRBD1 (5 bases). CDR3 size: 14 residues. Germline assignment: CDR1 KGHDR and CDR2 SFDVKD. Trimming took 7 bases from V and 7 from J, leaving 15 bases between them.

A remark on this clonotype: A much larger clone is a single base away; this may be a read error. The chain has TRBV5-1 and TRBJ2-2; perhaps TRBD1 as D (5 bases). Trimming took off 8 bases at V and 5 bases at J, with 16 bases between the two ends. CDR1 and CDR2 (germline): SGHRS, YFSETQ. CDR3 length equals 14 residues. CDR3 DNA: TGCGCCAGTGGACATGGTCGAGGAACCGGGGAGCTGTTTTTT. It yields the protein CASGHGRGTGELFF.

This clonotype was detected only a few times. The genes are TRBV6-2 or TRBV6-3 and TRBJ1-1; tentative D call: TRBD1 (6 bases). The CDR3 loop spans 12 amino acids. V lost 6 bases, J lost 4 bases, and 9 bases lay in between. Germline V gene lookup returns CDR1 MNHEY and CDR2 SVGEGT. The CDR3 region is CASRGGGTEAFF. The CDR3 DNA reads TGTGCCAGCAGGGGAGGGGGCACTGAAGCTTTCTTT.

This clonotype was counted ten times or more. The chain links TRBV7-2 to TRBJ2-7; the D is unclear. Germline CDR1 and CDR2: SGHTA and FQGNSA. V was shortened by 1 base and J by 6 bases, with 7 bases between the two germline ends. CDR3 length: 12 amino acids. CDR3 residues: CASSLVPGEQYF. The CDR3 DNA is TGTGCCAGCAGCTTAGTACCGGGCGAGCAGTACTTC.